One and the same sample provided the 3 T cell receptor beta chains below, sequenced in a study of T cells in Graves' hyperthyroidism and ophthalmopathy. Amplification of TCR beta CDR3 regions was performed using RNA transcripts as template. TCR CDR3 underwent first-round RT-PCR with the HTBI primer set. TCRdb reanalysed the multiplex PCR reads using MiXCR and keeps one entry per CDR3 protein. The table has about 520,000 distinct CDR3 sequences, less than 25% seen once. Input material: blood. The receptors come from a young man with Graves' hyperthyroidism.

This clonotype was seen ten or more times. This chain links TRBV4-1 with TRBJ1-2, with no clear D. V lost 0 bases and J lost 8, with 13 bases in between. CDR1 is MGHRA and CDR2 is YSYEKL in the germline V gene. The CDR3 loop spans 14 amino acids. CDR3 in DNA: TGCGCCAGCAGCCAAGATGCTGCTGGGCAAGGCTACACCTTC. It specifies CASSQDAAGQGYTF.

The chain is built from TRBV30 and TRBJ1-3; no clear D gene. V shed 4 bases and J shed 0 bases, with 4 bases lying between them. Germline V lookup: CDR1 GTSNPN, CDR2 SVGIG (reference sequence). This CDR3 has 12 residues. DNA of the CDR3: TGTGCCTGGAAAACCTCTGGAAACACCATATATTTT. This encodes CAWKTSGNTIYF.

This clonotype was counted many times. The chain employs TRBV2 and TRBJ1-5; a weak D match, TRBD1 (6 bases). Deletions cut 8 bases from V and 3 bases from J, with 11 bases between. The CDR3 spans 13 residues. Germline assignment: CDR1 SNHLY and CDR2 FYNNEI. This chain's CDR3 is CASHRDPNQPQHF. The CDR3 DNA sequence: TGTGCCAGCCACAGGGATCCCAATCAGCCCCAGCATTTT.